The 15 T cell receptor beta chains below come from one sample, sequenced in a study of graft-versus-host responses after intestinal transplantation. The assay was immunoSEQ multiplex PCR, and TCRdb's table has in-frame clones only and misses some. The repertoire holds roughly 30,000 clones, with about 80% as singletons. The antigens for these receptors are not known. The sample in question was unstimulated CD8+ T cells sorted from spleen or lymph node cells, obtained before intestinal transplant. All receptors derive from a human donor who received an intestinal transplant.

This clone was detected only once. The CDR3 reads CASSIAGGTDTQYF. The CDR3 bases are TGTGCCAGCAGTATAGCGGGAGGCACAGATACGCAGTATTTT. The chain uses TRBV7-3 and TRBJ2-3; 9 bases map to TRBD2. Germline assignment: CDR1 SGHTA and CDR2 FQGTGA. The CDR3 is 14 residues long. Trimming at V came to 6 bases and at J to 1 base, leaving 2 bases not matched to a gene.

The rearrangement links TRBV13 to TRBJ2-3; 7 bases fit TRBD2. The CDR3 runs to 14 residues. With 9 bases clipped from V and 7 bases from J, the junction kept 13 bases outside the gene matches. Germline V gives CDR1 PRHDT, CDR2 FYEKMQ (reference sequence). CDR3 coding DNA: TGTGCCAGTACCGCGATCGGGGGGTTGAATACGCAGTATTTT. Protein sequence: CASTAIGGLNTQYF.

The V gene is TRBV19, the J gene TRBJ2-3; TRBD1 aligns across 9 bases. V was clipped by 8 bases and J by 8 bases; unmatched bases: 14. This CDR3 has 15 residues. Germline lookup yields CDR1 LNHDA and CDR2 SQIVND (reference sequence). For the CDR3, the DNA is TGTGCCAGTGGAATGTGGGACAGGGAATTGAGTACGCAGTATTTT. Its protein is CASGMWDRELSTQYF.

This clone has a handful of counts. One junction end disagrees with the germline gene, perhaps due to a read error. CDR3 residues: CASSTLTDSPLHF. The CDR3 DNA is TGTGCCAGCAGTACCCTGACAGATTCTCCCCTCCACTTT. The chain carries TRBV27 and TRBJ1-6, with a tentative D call TRBD1 (5 bases). The germline V gene encodes CDR1 MNHEY and CDR2 SMNVEV (reference sequence). This CDR3 comprises 13 residues.

This chain uses TRBV21-1 with TRBJ2-7; the D call in the table, TRBD1, was not verified against the DNA. TRBV21-1 constitutes a pseudogene. The CDR3 has 15 amino acids. CDR3 residues: CASSKGTPRDYEQYF. Here the CDR3 DNA reads TGTGCCAGCAGCAAAGGGACACCCAGGGACTACGAGCAGTACTTC.

V gene TRBV6-6 combines with J gene TRBJ2-7, with 8 bases matching TRBD2. The CDR3 consists of 14 residues. Per the germline V gene, CDR1 is MNHNY and CDR2 is SVGAGI (reference sequence). After removal of 1 base from V and 6 bases from J, the junction contained 5 bases not matched to a gene. The CDR3: CASSYWLAGPEQYF. The CDR3 DNA follows: TGTGCCAGCAGTTACTGGCTAGCGGGCCCCGAGCAGTACTTC.

The J gene is TRBJ2-5, the V gene TRBV6-1; D is undetermined. CDR1 is MNHNS and CDR2 is SASEGT in the germline V gene. V was clipped by 5 bases and J by 5 bases, with 12 bases between them. The CDR3 length is 13 residues. The CDR3 region has the DNA TGTGCCAGCAGTTTGCTGGGCCCGGAGACCCAGTACTTC. Translation: CASSLLGPETQYF.

The J gene is TRBJ2-7, the V gene TRBV4-1; D might be TRBD2 (5 bases). The CDR3 is made up of 15 amino acids. Germline CDR1 is MGHRA and CDR2 is YSYEKL. Trimming shortened V by 2 bases and J by 9 bases, and 20 bases separated the two germline ends. CDR3 bases: TGCGCCAGCAGCCAAAGTAGCTCGGCCCCCGCGGGGCAGTACTTC. Its protein product is CASSQSSSAPAGQYF.

V gene TRBV4-2 combines with J gene TRBJ2-1; D gene uncertain. CDR3 size: 17 residues. Germline CDR1 and CDR2: LGHNA and YNFKEQ. Trimming stripped 2 bases from V and 5 bases from J, with 19 bases between. In DNA form, the CDR3 reads TGTGCCAGCAGCCAACGCCGGTCCCTGGCTCAGGACAATGAGCAGTTCTTC. Translating gives CASSQRRSLAQDNEQFF.

The rearrangement uses TRBV4-1 and TRBJ2-3, with 13 positions matching TRBD2. The CDR3 sequence is 17 residues long. The germline V gene has CDR1 MGHRA and CDR2 YSYEKL. V shed 3 bases and J 6 bases; nucleotides not matched to a gene: 9. The CDR3 sequence is CASSHPGTSGAEDTQYF. The CDR3 DNA sequence: TGCGCCAGCAGCCATCCCGGGACTAGCGGGGCCGAGGATACGCAGTATTTT.

J is TRBJ2-7 and V is TRBV5-4, with TRBD1 identical over 9 bases. CDR1 is SGHNT and CDR2 is YYREEE in the germline V gene (reference sequence). The CDR3 sequence is 14 residues long. Trimming cost V 3 bases and J 4 bases; bases outside gene matches: 5. The CDR3 spells CASSWGTGKYEQYF. The DNA of the CDR3 is TGTGCCAGCAGCTGGGGGACAGGGAAGTACGAGCAGTACTTC.

The chain combines TRBV19 with TRBJ2-1, with 8 bases identical to TRBD1. The V gene's germline CDR1 is LNHDA and CDR2 SQIVND (reference sequence). This CDR3 is built from 14 residues. V lost 3 bases to trimming and J lost 4 bases; unmatched junction nucleotides: 2. The CDR3 protein is CASSIQGAYNEQFF. The CDR3, as DNA: TGTGCCAGTAGTATCCAGGGGGCTTACAATGAGCAGTTCTTC. Filled out from reference TRBV19 and TRBJ2-1, the complete variable domain reads DGGITQSPKYLFRKEGQNVTLSCEQNLNHDAMYWYRQDPGQGLRLIYYSQIVNDFQKGDIAEGYSVSREKKESFPLTVTSAQKNPTAFYLCASSIQGAYNEQFFGPGTRLTVL.

This chain uses TRBV4-1 with TRBJ2-5, with a possible D match to TRBD1 (6 bases). The CDR3 spans 13 residues. Germline-derived CDR1 and CDR2 are MGHRA and YSYEKL. V lost 5 bases to trimming and J lost 4 bases, with 11 bases between them. As DNA, the CDR3 is TGCGCCAGCAGCTACAGGGCGGGAGAGACCCAGTACTTC. Its protein product is CASSYRAGETQYF.

The J gene is TRBJ2-5, the V gene TRBV6-1; D is possibly TRBD1 (5 bases). V was cut by 4 bases and J by 2 bases, with 8 bases left in between. The CDR3 totals 13 residues. The germline gives CDR1 MNHNS, CDR2 SASEGT. CDR3 region: CASSVDSQETQYF. CDR3 DNA sequence: TGTGCCAGCAGTGTCGACAGTCAAGAGACCCAGTACTTC.

The genes are TRBV7-9 and TRBJ2-5; 7 nucleotides align to TRBD2. Germline-derived CDR1 and CDR2 are SEHNR and FQNEAQ (reference sequence). CDR3 length: 18 amino acids. V shed 0 bases, J shed 5 bases, and the junction held 15 bases outside the gene matches. CDR3 DNA: TGTGCCAGCAGCTTAGCCGTCGGAGCGGGACGTAGTGGGGAGACCCAGTACTTC. This encodes CASSLAVGAGRSGETQYF.